The following is a T cell receptor beta chain sequence with its context. These data come from a study of patients and donors after allogeneic stem cell transplantation. One entry per CDR3 protein, called by TCRdb with MiXCR from the RT-PCR reads. This sample yields about a million distinct CDR3 sequences, of which over 15% are seen a single time; about 6% belongs to the top ten. The CDR3 has 14 amino acids. Per the germline V gene, CDR1 is MGHRA and CDR2 is YSYEKL. Trimming pared 0 bases from V and 9 bases from J, leaving 15 bases between. Sequencing used blood, either unsorted or a sorted T cell fraction (not recorded which). The rearrangement uses TRBV4-1 and TRBJ2-7; the D is unclear. This clonotype was sampled from a human donor who was either an allogeneic HSCT recipient or a stem cell or donor lymphocyte infusion donor (not recorded which). It is not recorded whose cells these are; they may come from a transplant donor. CDR3 residues: CASSQDMGYEGQYF. The CDR3 nucleotides are TGCGCCAGCAGCCAAGATATGGGTTACGAAGGGCAGTACTTC.